The 27 T cell receptor beta chains presented below share a single source sample, sequenced in a study of shared clonotypes between healthy human individuals. CD45RO-negative, CCR7-positively selected cells formed the naive CD8 fraction, excluding terminally differentiated effector memory CD45RA+ cells. Produced via immunoSEQ multiplex PCR; TCRdb's table is partial and in-frame only. The sample shows around 640,000 clones, approximately 96% of them seen only once. The sample consisted of naive CD8+ T cells sorted from blood. Receptors were obtained from a woman under 40 in good health.

The chain uses TRBV7-8 and TRBJ2-1, with 11 bases fitting TRBD2. This CDR3 is 15 amino acids long. The J segment lost 3 bases and the V segment lost 5 bases, leaving 3 bases of the junction unmatched. The germline V gene encodes CDR1 SGHVS and CDR2 FQNEAQ. The CDR3 loop is CASSATSGSYNEQFF. The CDR3 DNA is TGTGCCAGCAGCGCCACTAGCGGGAGCTACAATGAGCAGTTCTTC.

This chain joins TRBV27 and TRBJ1-5; TRBD1 matches at 12 bases. This CDR3 has 16 amino acids. CDR1 and CDR2 from the germline V gene are MNHEY and SMNVEV (reference sequence). J lost 3 bases, V lost 6 bases, and 6 bases had no gene match. CDR3 in DNA: TGTGCCAGCAGACTGGGGACAGGGGGCACCAATCAGCCCCAGCATTTT. As protein: CASRLGTGGTNQPQHF.

The chain has TRBV13 and TRBJ2-7; 8 nucleotides align to TRBD1. The V and J ends lost 0 bases and 6 bases, in that order; junction bases with no gene match: 7. The CDR3 extends over 15 amino acids. CDR1 PRHDT and CDR2 FYEKMQ come from the germline V gene (reference sequence). CDR3 loop: CASSLGGQGKGEQYF. DNA of the CDR3: TGTGCCAGCAGCTTAGGCGGACAGGGAAAGGGCGAGCAGTACTTC.

The chain links TRBV19 to TRBJ2-1; D unclear. The CDR3 is made up of 13 amino acids. The ends were cut back, 5 bases at V and 6 bases at J, with 11 bases in the middle. CDR1 and CDR2 from the germline V gene are LNHDA and SQIVND (reference sequence). The CDR3 DNA is TGTGCCAGTAGTTTAGGCCCGCTCAATGAGCAGTTCTTC. Amino acid sequence: CASSLGPLNEQFF.

This clone was counted a single time. The chain carries TRBV13 and TRBJ1-2, with no clear D. The CDR3 loop spans 14 amino acids. Trimming took 1 base from V and 3 from J, leaving 9 bases between them. The germline V gene has CDR1 PRHDT and CDR2 FYEKMQ (reference sequence). The CDR3 here is CASSLAGGYYGYTF. CDR3 coding DNA: TGTGCCAGCAGCTTAGCGGGCGGGTACTATGGCTACACCTTC.

This clone appeared a single time. The chain recombines TRBV6-5 with TRBJ1-4; 7 nucleotides align to TRBD1. CDR1 is MNHEY and CDR2 is SVGAGI in the germline V gene. The V gene end was trimmed by 11 bases and the J gene end by 5 bases; junction bases not matched to a gene: 11. The CDR3 length is 14 residues. CDR3 DNA: TGTGCCTCCGGGACCGGGACAGCGAATGAAAAACTGTTTTTT. Protein: CASGTGTANEKLFF.

The V call is TRBV5-1, the J call TRBJ1-1; D ambiguous. The V and J ends lost 1 base and 0 bases respectively, with 19 bases between them. CDR1 is SGHRS and CDR2 is YFSETQ in the germline V gene. CDR3 size: 18 residues. The chain's CDR3 is CASSLTTNFNSMNTEAFF. The CDR3 DNA follows: TGCGCCAGCAGCTTGACGACAAACTTTAATTCCATGAACACTGAAGCTTTCTTT.

This chain uses TRBV27 with TRBJ1-1; a possible D gene is TRBD1 (5 bases). V shed 3 bases and J shed 5 bases, with 13 bases lying between them. This CDR3 contains 14 residues. Germline CDR1 MNHEY, CDR2 SMNVEV (reference sequence). CDR3 coding DNA: TGTGCCAGCAGTTTGGTCAGGGCAGGAACTGAAGCTTTCTTT. Translated, it gives CASSLVRAGTEAFF.

With regard to this clone: A much larger clone differs by one base, so this may be a read error. The sample carries other DNA sequences with the same CDR3. The V gene is TRBV5-4, the J gene TRBJ2-7, with D unresolved. The CDR3 spans 11 residues. Germline V CDR1 and CDR2: SGHNT, YYREEE (reference sequence). The germline V and J ends were trimmed by 5 bases and 0 bases, with 3 bases remaining between them. The CDR3 is CASSSSYEQYF. The CDR3 DNA follows: TGTGCCAGCAGTTCCTCCTACGAGCAGTACTTC. The full variable domain, rest sourced from reference TRBV5-4 and TRBJ2-7, is ETGVTQSPTHLIKTRGQQVTLRCSSQSGHNTVSWYQQALGQGPQFIFQYYREEENGRGNFPPRFSGLQFPNYSSELNVNALELDDSALYLCASSSSYEQYFGPGTRLTVT.

This clone came up once. This chain connects TRBV11-2 to TRBJ2-5; D unclear. This CDR3 comprises 14 residues. Germline V gene data show CDR1 as SGHAT and CDR2 as FQNNGV. Trimming removed 3 bases from V and 5 bases from J, with 13 bases in between. This chain's CDR3 is CASSLFPRWETQYF. The CDR3 bases are TGTGCCAGCAGCTTGTTTCCCCGGTGGGAGACCCAGTACTTC. The whole variable domain, filled in from reference TRBV11-2 and TRBJ2-5, reads EAGVAQSPRYKIIEKRQSVAFWCNPISGHATLYWYQQILGQGPKLLIQFQNNGVVDDSQLPKDRFSAERLKGVDSTLKIQPAKLEDSAVYLCASSLFPRWETQYFGPGTRLLVL.

The chain recombines TRBV6-6 with TRBJ1-1; unclear D gene. This CDR3 spans 15 amino acids. The germline CDR1 and CDR2 sequences are MNHNY and SVGAGI (reference sequence). V lost 4 bases to trimming and J lost 1 base, with 13 bases between them. CDR3 sequence: CASSFMGQENTEAFF. Written as DNA, the CDR3 is TGTGCCAGCAGTTTTATGGGCCAGGAGAACACTGAAGCTTTCTTT.

This chain uses TRBV4-2 with TRBJ1-5; D is unclear. Germline V gene data show CDR1 as LGHNA and CDR2 as YNFKEQ. The V end was cut by 0 bases, the J end by 0 bases, with 3 bases between. The CDR3 is 14 residues long. The CDR3 loop reads CASSQESSNQPQHF. The CDR3 DNA reads TGTGCCAGCAGCCAAGAGAGTAGCAATCAGCCCCAGCATTTT.

Only one count was recorded for this clone. This CDR3 is also generated by other DNA sequences in the sample. The rearrangement uses TRBV5-6 and TRBJ2-7; D assignment may be TRBD1 or TRBD2 (5 bases each). Germline CDR1 and CDR2: SGHDT and YYEEEE. V lost 4 bases to trimming and J lost 4 bases, with 12 bases between them. The CDR3 extends over 13 amino acids. CDR3 sequence reads: CASSPGTVYEQYF. Written as DNA, the CDR3 is TGTGCCAGCAGCCCCGGGACGGTATACGAGCAGTACTTC.

The rearrangement joins TRBV7-9 to TRBJ1-1; 8 bases match TRBD1. Germline assignment: CDR1 SEHNR and CDR2 FQNEAQ (reference sequence). V trimming: 0 bases; J trimming: 11 bases; junction bases outside the gene matches: 2. The CDR3 covers 12 residues. The CDR3 loop reads CASSLADRVAFF. Written as DNA, the CDR3 is TGTGCCAGCAGCTTAGCGGACAGGGTGGCTTTCTTT.

The chain couples TRBV5-4 to TRBJ2-2; D ambiguous. The V gene's germline CDR1 is SGHNT and CDR2 YYREEE (reference sequence). The CDR3 loop spans 13 amino acids. The V and J ends lost 6 bases and 8 bases respectively, with 14 bases between them. CDR3 bases: TGTGCCAGCACCACCCCTGAGGCGGGGGAGCTGTTTTTT. The encoded protein is CASTTPEAGELFF. Using reference TRBV5-4 and TRBJ2-2 for the parts outside the CDR3, the full variable domain is ETGVTQSPTHLIKTRGQQVTLRCSSQSGHNTVSWYQQALGQGPQFIFQYYREEENGRGNFPPRFSGLQFPNYSSELNVNALELDDSALYLCASTTPEAGELFFGEGSRLTVL.

J is TRBJ1-1 and V is TRBV9, with no clear D. The ends were cut back, 3 bases at V and 4 bases at J, with 4 bases in the middle. This CDR3 is 11 amino acids long. CDR1 SGDLS and CDR2 YYNGEE come from the germline V gene. CDR3 amino acids: CASSDSTEAFF. The CDR3 DNA reads as TGTGCCAGCAGCGACAGCACTGAAGCTTTCTTT.

The V and J genes are TRBV28 and TRBJ1-6; D not resolved. V was cut by 5 bases and J by 3 bases, with 8 bases left in between. The CDR3 covers 14 residues. Germline CDR1 is MDHEN and CDR2 is SYDVKM. The CDR3 DNA reads TGTGCCAGCAGTACCGGGCTCTATAATTCACCCCTCCACTTT. Translating it yields CASSTGLYNSPLHF.

The chain couples TRBV28 to TRBJ2-5; 11 nucleotides agree with TRBD2. After removal of 3 bases from V and 5 bases from J, the junction contained 8 bases not matched to a gene. Per germline, CDR1 MDHEN and CDR2 SYDVKM. This CDR3 is 16 amino acids long. In DNA form, the CDR3 reads TGTGCCAGCAGTTTGCTTAGCGGGAGGGACAGGGAGACCCAGTACTTC. It specifies CASSLLSGRDRETQYF.

The chain uses TRBV12-5 and TRBJ2-1; 11 positions match TRBD2. Germline-derived CDR1 and CDR2 are LGHNT and FRNRAP. The trim removed 0 bases at V and 0 bases at J, leaving 7 bases unmatched. This CDR3 comprises 19 residues. The CDR3 protein is CASGLVLAGGLNSYNEQFF. The DNA of the CDR3 is TGTGCTAGTGGTTTGGTCCTAGCGGGAGGTCTCAACTCCTACAATGAGCAGTTCTTC. Looking up the rest from reference TRBV12-5 and TRBJ2-1 gives the full variable domain: DARVTQTPRHKVTEMGQEVTMRCQPILGHNTVFWYRQTMMQGLELLAYFRNRAPLDDSGMPKDRFSAEMPDATLATLKIQPSEPRDSAVYFCASGLVLAGGLNSYNEQFFGPGTRLTVL.

This clone was detected a few times. The CDR3 here is CASSLDTPPVTF. The CDR3 nucleotides are TGTGCCAGCAGCTTGGATACGCCGCCCGTCACCTTC. The rearrangement links TRBV5-6 to TRBJ1-2; D is unclear. V lost 0 bases to trimming and J lost 13 bases, with 13 bases between them. Germline V gene data show CDR1 as SGHDT and CDR2 as YYEEEE. There are 12 residues in the CDR3.

The chain employs TRBV11-3 and TRBJ1-2, with D uncertain. The CDR3 consists of 11 residues. Per the germline V gene, CDR1 is SGHNT and CDR2 is YENEEA. V was cut by 5 bases and J by 5 bases, with 6 bases left in between. The CDR3 here is CASSGWYGYTF. The CDR3 DNA reads as TGTGCCAGCAGCGGGTGGTATGGCTACACCTTC.

The chain is built from TRBV4-1 and TRBJ2-7; TRBD1 matches 8 bases. Trimming at V came to 1 base and at J to 4 bases, leaving 6 bases not matched to a gene. Germline values: CDR1 MGHRA, CDR2 YSYEKL. The CDR3 consists of 15 residues. The CDR3 DNA reads TGCGCCAGCAGCCAAGCTCCGACAGGGGCATACGAGCAGTACTTC. Its translation: CASSQAPTGAYEQYF.

J is TRBJ2-4 and V is TRBV7-9; D not certain. This CDR3 has 11 amino acids. V was cut by 8 bases and J by 4 bases, with 6 bases left in between. Germline V gene data show CDR1 as SEHNR and CDR2 as FQNEAQ (reference sequence). The CDR3 is CASLGKNIQYF. CDR3 bases: TGTGCCAGCCTTGGTAAAAACATTCAGTACTTC.

The chain recombines TRBV4-1 with TRBJ1-5, with TRBD1 matching over 7 bases. Unmatched junction bases numbered 11, after V lost 5 bases and J lost 1 base. Germline V gene lookup returns CDR1 MGHRA and CDR2 YSYEKL. The CDR3 extends over 17 amino acids. CDR3 sequence: CASSTTYRGESNQPQHF. CDR3 coding DNA: TGCGCCAGCAGCACCACTTACAGGGGCGAGAGCAATCAGCCCCAGCATTTT.

This chain links TRBV27 with TRBJ2-2; unclear D gene. From germline, CDR1 is MNHEY and CDR2 SMNVEV (reference sequence). This CDR3 has 13 residues. Trimming stripped 4 bases from V and 8 bases from J, with 11 bases between. CDR3 bases: TGTGCCAGCAGTTCACTCCCCGCGGGGGAGCTGTTTTTT. It is translated as CASSSLPAGELFF.

The rearrangement uses TRBV5-5 and TRBJ1-1; D ambiguous. V was pared by 3 bases and J by 0 bases, with 9 bases between. Germline CDR1 reads SGHKS; CDR2 reads YYEKEE (reference sequence). The CDR3 is 14 residues long. CDR3: CASSWGHLNTEAFF. Here the CDR3 DNA reads TGTGCCAGCAGCTGGGGTCACTTGAACACTGAAGCTTTCTTT.

This chain connects TRBV28 to TRBJ2-7; maybe TRBD2 (5 bases). The CDR3 runs 13 residues. Germline-derived CDR1 and CDR2 are MDHEN and SYDVKM. Deletions cut 7 bases from V and 1 base from J, with 11 bases between. CDR3 nucleotide sequence: TGTGCCAGCACCCGAAGCGGTTCCTACGAGCAGTACTTC. Translation: CASTRSGSYEQYF.